The TCR beta chain described here comes from a study of blood T cell repertoires in COVID-19. Study processing details: Reference gene primers were amplified, and this amplification served to estimate nucleated cell counts. Assay: immunoSEQ multiplex PCR; the TCRdb copy retains only in-frame clones and omits some. V, J and clone size are those of that table, while D and trimming were read from the DNA. The sample has hundreds of thousands of clones; roughly 86% are singletons. Germline CDR1 MDHEN, CDR2 SYDVKM. The CDR3 is 12 residues long. The V and J ends lost 10 bases and 7 bases respectively, with 17 bases between them.

Sample: PBMCs or T cells enriched from blood (not recorded which). The sequence came from a woman between 45 and 65 years old who had recovered from COVID-19. This chain joins TRBV28 and TRBJ2-7, with D maybe TRBD2 (6 bases). The CDR3 sequence: CATQTGAGEQYF. The CDR3 bases are TGTGCCACCCAGACCGGGGCGGGGGAGCAGTACTTC.